This T cell receptor (beta chain) appears in the sequencing data of a study of T cells after yellow fever vaccination. There are 16 residues in the CDR3. V was pared by 0 bases and J by 0 bases, with 13 bases between. Germline V lookup: CDR1 SGDLS, CDR2 YYNGEE. This clonotype was detected ten times or more. From the 5' RACE reads, TCRdb called clonotypes with MiXCR, one entry per CDR3 protein. The sample carries roughly 68,000 distinct CDR3 sequences, about 7% recorded once. The chain joins TRBV9 to TRBJ2-7; D uncertain. The specimen comprised CD8+ T cells sorted from PBMCs, sampled roughly 45 days after the first yellow fever vaccination. This receptor was obtained from a young man who received the YFV17D yellow fever vaccine. In nucleotides, the CDR3 is TGTGCCAGCAGCGTAGCGAGGCACTCTAGCTCCTACGAGCAGTACTTC. Protein: CASSVARHSSSYEQYF.